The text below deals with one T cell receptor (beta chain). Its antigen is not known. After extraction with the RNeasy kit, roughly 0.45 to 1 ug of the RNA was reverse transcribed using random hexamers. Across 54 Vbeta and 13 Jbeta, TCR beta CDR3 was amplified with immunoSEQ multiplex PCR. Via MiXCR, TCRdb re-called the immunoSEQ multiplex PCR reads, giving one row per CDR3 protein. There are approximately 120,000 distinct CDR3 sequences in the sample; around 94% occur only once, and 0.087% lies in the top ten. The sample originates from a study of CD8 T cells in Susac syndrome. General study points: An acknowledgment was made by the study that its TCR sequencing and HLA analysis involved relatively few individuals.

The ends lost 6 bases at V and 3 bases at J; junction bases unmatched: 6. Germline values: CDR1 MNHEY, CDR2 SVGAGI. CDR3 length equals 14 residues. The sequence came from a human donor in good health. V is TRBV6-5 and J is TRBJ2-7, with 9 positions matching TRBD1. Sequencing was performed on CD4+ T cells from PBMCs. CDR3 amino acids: CASSPTGGRYEQYF. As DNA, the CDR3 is TGTGCCAGCAGCCCTACAGGGGGCCGCTACGAGCAGTACTTC.